This T cell receptor (beta chain) is from a study of cytomegalovirus exposure and HLA in healthy donors. Broader study findings: Donors were assumed by presence/absence analyses to have roughly uniform sequencing depth. One later analysis reportedly identified an Asian-associated ancestry cluster that showed fewer N-insertions than the approximately 710-donor mean.

Donors consisted of healthy bone marrow donors. Germline V gives CDR1 LNHNV, CDR2 YYDKDF (reference sequence). Trimming stripped 5 bases from V and 2 bases from J, with 13 bases between. This CDR3 is 15 amino acids long. The primer mix had 60 Vbeta and 13 Jbeta primers. Per the study methods: About 80 million unique TCR beta chains, roughly 11 million of them shared, were counted by a later analysis. Only in-frame clones appear in the TCRdb table, and some are missing; sequencing was by immunoSEQ multiplex PCR. The D gene and trimming were derived from the DNA, and the V and J assignments and clone size from that table. The table has tens of thousands of clones, about 76% seen once. About this clone itself: What it binds is unknown.

The sequence came from a man between 18 and 35 years old in good health and CMV-seronegative. The V gene is TRBV15, the J gene TRBJ1-3, with D perhaps TRBD1 (6 bases). What was sequenced was PBMCs. The CDR3 sequence: CATSLQGSTGNTIYF. The CDR3 DNA sequence: TGTGCCACCAGCTTGCAGGGGTCGACTGGAAACACCATATATTTT.